A selection of T cell receptor beta chains follows, all from one sample in a study of T cell changes during pregnancy in multiple sclerosis. Profiled with immunoSEQ multiplex PCR; TCRdb holds only in-frame clones, not every one. The top ten clones hold 0.25% of a sample with some 53,000 clones, about 92% of them seen once. Sequenced here: CD4+ T cells from peripheral blood mononuclear cells, sampled in the third trimester of pregnancy. The receptors derive from a female donor with multiple sclerosis, enrolled in a pregnancy study. The CDR3 runs from the conserved cysteine through the conserved F or W. The D gene is left open where the match is weak. A clone size is listed for some rows: how often the clone was seen (once, few, many), or a class if it is expanded.

>TRBV5-4|once|TRBJ1-2|.
TGTGCCAGCAGCCCGACCCACAGGGATGGCTACACCTTC
CASSPTHRDGYTF
>TRBV7-3|once|TRBJ2-1|TRBD2
TGTGCCAGCAGCTTAACCCTAGCGGGTGAGCAGTTCTTC
CASSLTLAGEQFF
>TRBV6-6|.|TRBJ2-7|TRBD2
TGTGCCAGCAGCAATCTAGCGGGAAGTCCCTACGAGCAGTACTTC
CASSNLAGSPYEQYF
>TRBV19|.|TRBJ2-3|TRBD2
TGTGCCAGTAGTATTAGCGGGAGTACGACAGATACGCAGTATTTT
CASSISGSTTDTQYF
>TRBV6-5|once|TRBJ1-2|.
TGTGCCAGCAGTTATGACTCAGTCTATGGCTACACCTTC
CASSYDSVYGYTF
>TRBV11-2|.|TRBJ2-3|.
TGTGCCAGCAGAAGGACAGGCACAGATACGCAGTATTTT
CASRRTGTDTQYF
>TRBV20-1|.|TRBJ2-2|.
TGCAGCACAGGGCCCACCGGGGAGCTGTTTTTT
CSTGPTGELFF
>TRBV19|few|TRBJ2-2|TRBD1
TGTGCCACCCGGGCAGGGGGTTTCACCGGGGAGCTGTTTTTT
CATRAGGFTGELFF
>TRBV28|.|TRBJ2-7|.
TGTGCCAGCAGTCTCCCTAGGGGTTTCGAGCAGTACTTC
CASSLPRGFEQYF
>TRBV29-1|.|TRBJ2-7|.
TGCAGCGTGAAGGGGGTAACCTACGAGCAGTACTTC
CSVKGVTYEQYF
>TRBV28|.|TRBJ1-2|TRBD1
TGTGCCAGCAGCAACCCCTCGGGAAGACAGGGTGGCTACACCTTC
CASSNPSGRQGGYTF
>TRBV5-4|.|TRBJ2-7|TRBD2
TGTGCCAGCAAACCGGGACTAGCGGAGTACGAGCAGTACTTC
CASKPGLAEYEQYF
>TRBV2|.|TRBJ1-1|.
TGTGCCAGCAGTGAACAGGGAAGTCTGAGCACTGAAGCTTTCTTT
CASSEQGSLSTEAFF
>TRBV7-9|.|TRBJ1-2|.
TGTGCCAGCAGCTCAGATTGGGCTTATGGCTACACCTTC
CASSSDWAYGYTF
>TRBV5-1|.|TRBJ1-6|TRBD1
TGCGCCAGCAGCTTGTCCGGGACAGGGGGTTCACCCCTCCACTTT
CASSLSGTGGSPLHF